The entry that follows covers one T cell receptor (beta chain) sequence. It was during active infection that Seattle patients were enrolled and then longitudinally followed. The assay was immunoSEQ multiplex PCR, and TCRdb's table has in-frame clones only and misses some. The profile shows about 500,000 clones, about 89% of them singletons. This CDR3 region has 15 residues. Trimming removed 0 bases at V and 9 bases at J, with 15 bases between. Germline V CDR1 and CDR2: LGHNT, FRNRAP. This entry comes from a study of blood T cell repertoires in COVID-19. The overall study: The United States, Italy and Spain provided the acute and convalescent COVID-19 samples.

This sequence originates from a woman in her 50s with COVID-19, enrolled during active disease. The sample consisted of peripheral blood. The chain combines TRBV12-5 with TRBJ2-1; D may be TRBD1 (6 bases). The CDR3 sequence: CASGLVLAGVSEQFF. CDR3 nucleotide sequence: TGTGCTAGTGGTTTGGTCCTGGCAGGGGTAAGTGAGCAGTTCTTC.